The clone carrying this T cell receptor beta chain was found a few times. Its antigen is undetermined. This sample was taken from a study of T cells in Graves' hyperthyroidism and ophthalmopathy. Study results and limitations: Separating ophthalmopathy from stable hyperthyroidism was achieved by a 13 V-J model.

Authors of the study amplified TCR beta CDR3 regions from RNA transcripts. In the first-round RT-PCR of the TCR CDR3, the HTBI primer set was used. TCRdb used MiXCR to reprocess the multiplex PCR reads, holding one entry per CDR3 protein. Of fewer than 400,000 distinct CDR3 sequences in the sample, 15% to 20% are singletons; the top ten hold around 35%. Stable hyperthyroidism: no ophthalmopathy progression over 18 months of follow-up. Participants, patients aged 18 to 65, had newly diagnosed hyperthyroidism with a duration under 2 months. The PBMCs studied were ones that came from about 10 ml fresh peripheral blood. Sequenced material: blood. The TCR originated in a man aged 25-45 years with Graves' hyperthyroidism.

CDR3 sequence: CASSVLGGQETQYF. The CDR3 nucleotides are TGTGCCAGCAGTGTTCTAGGAGGTCAAGAGACCCAGTACTTC. The chain combines TRBV6-1 with TRBJ2-5; a weak D match, TRBD2 (5 bases). Trimming pared 4 bases from V and 2 bases from J, leaving 11 bases between. This CDR3 region has 14 residues. CDR1 is MNHNS and CDR2 is SASEGT in the germline V gene.